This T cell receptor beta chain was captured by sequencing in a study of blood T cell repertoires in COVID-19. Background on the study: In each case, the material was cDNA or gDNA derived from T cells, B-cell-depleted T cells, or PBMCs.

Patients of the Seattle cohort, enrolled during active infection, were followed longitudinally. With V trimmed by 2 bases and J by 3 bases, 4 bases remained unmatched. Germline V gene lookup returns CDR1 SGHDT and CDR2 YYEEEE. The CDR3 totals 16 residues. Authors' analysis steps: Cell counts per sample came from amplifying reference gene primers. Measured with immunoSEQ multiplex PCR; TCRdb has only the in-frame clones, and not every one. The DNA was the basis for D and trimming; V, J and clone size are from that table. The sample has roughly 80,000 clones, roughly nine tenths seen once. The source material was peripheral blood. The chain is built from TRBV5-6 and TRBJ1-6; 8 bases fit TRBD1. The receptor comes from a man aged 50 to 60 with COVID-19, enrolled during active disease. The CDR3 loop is CASSFMTGDYNSPLHF. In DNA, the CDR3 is TGTGCCAGCAGCTTCATGACAGGGGACTATAATTCACCCCTCCACTTT.